The sequence of this T cell receptor (beta chain) was determined in a study of T cell responses to AZD1222 COVID-19 vaccine. Overall study results and limits: Just a handful of people given AZD1222 tested seropositive at baseline. Spike-wide coverage was observed for vaccine-associated CD4 TCRs, with dominant responses at 160-218 and 743-854. Reportedly, nearly half of unique spike TCRs recognized epitopes outside B.1.351/B.1.1.7 mutations. White British donors predominated, females outnumbered males, and clonal diversity was possibly underestimated.

The method was immunoSEQ multiplex PCR; TCRdb's version includes in-frame clones alone and lacks a portion of them. Of about 86,000 clones in the sample, around 90% were seen once. V lost 5 bases, J lost 5 bases, and 13 bases lay in between. The germline CDR1 and CDR2 sequences are MDHEN and SYDVKM. The CDR3 runs 14 residues. In the case of this clone: The antigen is not known.

This TCR derives from an adult in good health. This specimen consisted of peripheral blood, obtained on day 0 of AZD1222 vaccination. The chain links TRBV28 to TRBJ1-5; the D gene is possibly TRBD1 (5 bases). CDR3 sequence: CASSRTGGDQPQHF. CDR3 nucleotide sequence: TGTGCCAGCAGTAGAACCGGAGGGGATCAGCCCCAGCATTTT.